These 23 T cell receptor beta chains were sequenced from one sample in a study of T cell repertoires in aging, cancer and after chemotherapy. Multiplex touch-down PCR with TRB-A/B primers amplified rearranged V-D-J TRB sequences. A single record per CDR3 protein comes from TCRdb applying MiXCR to the multiplex PCR reads. The sample carries roughly 9,000 distinct CDR3 sequences, more than 40% recorded once. TCR beta rearrangements were amplified from peripheral blood genomic DNA. The sequenced sample was blood. These receptors came from a human donor with a solid tumor.

The chain couples TRBV6-5 to TRBJ2-2; D perhaps matches TRBD1 (6 bases). Trimming removed 2 bases from V and 0 bases from J, with 10 bases in between. The CDR3 is made up of 16 amino acids. The germline V gene has CDR1 MNHEY and CDR2 SVGAGI. CDR3 DNA sequence: TGTGCCAGCAGTTACCAAAGGGGGTCGAACACCGGGGAGCTGTTTTTT. It translates to CASSYQRGSNTGELFF.

This clonotype was counted a few times. J is TRBJ2-6 and V is TRBV15, with no clear D. V was trimmed by 0 bases and J by 4 bases, leaving 10 bases between them. CDR3 size: 16 residues. CDR1 and CDR2 (germline): LNHNV, YYDKDF (reference sequence). CDR3 coding DNA: TGTGCCACCAGCAGAGATAGGAACATCGGGGCCAACGTCCTGACTTTC. Its translation: CATSRDRNIGANVLTF.

The chain carries TRBV4-3 and TRBJ2-7; TRBD2 matches 9 bases. V lost 0 bases to trimming and J lost 4 bases; unmatched junction nucleotides: 7. Germline CDR1 reads LGHNA; CDR2 reads YSLEER. This CDR3 is built from 16 residues. CDR3 amino acids: CASSQDGSGGGYEQYF. The CDR3 DNA sequence: TGCGCCAGCAGCCAAGACGGTAGCGGGGGAGGGTACGAGCAGTACTTC.

This clonotype was observed a handful of times. The rearrangement links TRBV11-1 to TRBJ2-7; 9 bases agree with TRBD1. V shed 5 bases, J shed 2 bases, and the junction held 7 bases outside the gene matches. This CDR3 contains 15 residues. Germline assignment: CDR1 SGHAT and CDR2 FQDESV (reference sequence). The CDR3 reads CASSLNRGRTYEQYF. In nucleotides, the CDR3 is TGTGCCAGCAGCCTAAACAGGGGGCGAACCTACGAGCAGTACTTC.

This clonotype qualifies as medium-sized. The rearrangement links TRBV12-3 or TRBV12-4 to TRBJ2-1; 8 bases fit TRBD2. CDR3 size: 17 residues. Trimming took 0 bases from V and 2 from J; bases not matched to a gene: 6. The CDR3 DNA follows: TGTGCCAGCAGTTTAGCGGGGGGAGCGGGGGCCTACAATGAGCAGTTCTTC. Translation gives CASSLAGGAGAYNEQFF.

The V call is TRBV6-2 or TRBV6-3, the J call TRBJ1-2; no definite D call. The CDR3 runs to 16 residues. V was trimmed by 2 bases and J by 4 bases, leaving 17 bases between them. Germline loops: CDR1 MNHEY, CDR2 SVGEGT. This CDR3 is CASSYPGSARAYGYTF. CDR3 in DNA: TGTGCCAGCAGTTACCCGGGGTCGGCGCGGGCCTATGGCTACACCTTC.

This clonotype was seen a single time. The chain combines TRBV10-3 with TRBJ1-2, with unresolved D. V was pared by 4 bases and J by 2 bases, with 14 bases between. This CDR3 is built from 15 residues. Per germline, CDR1 ENHRY and CDR2 SYGVKD. CDR3 sequence reads: CAISAGRLHNYGYTF. The DNA of the CDR3 is TGTGCCATCAGTGCCGGCAGGTTACACAACTATGGCTACACCTTC.

The genes are TRBV6-2 or TRBV6-3 and TRBJ2-5, with D hard to call. The CDR3 loop spans 14 amino acids. Germline values: CDR1 MNHEY, CDR2 SVGEGT. Trimming left V 6 bases short and J 1 base short, with 12 bases between. CDR3 residues: CASSTMAFQETQYF. The CDR3 nucleotides are TGTGCCAGCAGCACCATGGCATTCCAAGAGACCCAGTACTTC.

This clonotype was picked up a small number of times. The chain is built from TRBV11-3 and TRBJ2-5, with a possible D match to TRBD2 (5 bases). The CDR3 has 14 residues. Per the germline V gene, CDR1 is SGHNT and CDR2 is YENEEA. V was pared by 5 bases and J by 2 bases, with 12 bases between. In DNA form, the CDR3 reads TGTGCCAGCAGCCTCGGACTCACGCAAGAGACCCAGTACTTC. Its translation: CASSLGLTQETQYF.

The chain uses TRBV24-1 and TRBJ2-6, with no clear D. The CDR3 sequence is 15 residues long. Germline loops: CDR1 KGHDR, CDR2 SFDVKD. V was shortened by 3 bases and J by 0 bases, with 5 bases between the two germline ends. The DNA of the CDR3 is TGTGCCACCAGTGATATATCCTCTGGGGCCAACGTCCTGACTTTC. It codes for CATSDISSGANVLTF.

The chain is built from TRBV30 and TRBJ1-1; maybe TRBD1 (6 bases). Trimming cost V 8 bases and J 5 bases, with 18 bases left between them. Germline V CDR1 and CDR2: GTSNPN, SVGIG (reference sequence). The CDR3 loop spans 13 amino acids. CDR3 in DNA: TGTGCCCGATCGGGGGGGGGCGCAACTGAAGCTTTCTTT. This translates into CARSGGGATEAFF.

Regarding this clonotype: Possible read error: a much larger clone is one base away. The chain carries TRBV11-3 and TRBJ2-5; a weak D match, TRBD2 (6 bases). Germline CDR1 and CDR2: SGHNT and YENEEA. The CDR3 has 16 amino acids. V was trimmed by 0 bases and J by 6 bases, leaving 17 bases between them. The CDR3 nucleotides are TGTGCCAGCAGCTTAGATATCGCGGGGTATGGGAAGACCCAGTACTTC. Translating it yields CASSLDIAGYGKTQYF.

Only a few counts were recorded for this clonotype. The gene calls are TRBV6-1 and TRBJ1-4, with a tentative D call TRBD1 (5 bases). The ends were cut back, 6 bases at V and 6 bases at J, with 14 bases in the middle. The CDR3 length is 14 residues. Germline V gene lookup returns CDR1 MNHNS and CDR2 SASEGT. The CDR3 loop reads CASSPGTIDEKLFF. The CDR3 DNA follows: TGTGCCAGCAGCCCCGGGACCATAGATGAAAAACTGTTTTTT.

The sample holds a few counts of this clonotype. The chain links TRBV5-4 to TRBJ2-5, with D possibly called TRBD1 or TRBD2 (5 bases each). This CDR3 region has 14 residues. V lost 4 bases and J 2 bases, leaving 12 bases between the germline ends. The germline V gene has CDR1 SGHNT and CDR2 YYREEE (reference sequence). In DNA form, the CDR3 reads TGTGCCAGCAGCACCGGGACCGATCAAGAGACCCAGTACTTC. This gives the protein CASSTGTDQETQYF.

The genes are TRBV5-1 and TRBJ2-3; D gene unclear. This CDR3 is 14 amino acids long. CDR1 and CDR2 (germline): SGHRS, YFSETQ. Trimming stripped 0 bases from V and 2 bases from J, with 7 bases between. CDR3 protein: CASSLERNTDTQYF. CDR3 bases: TGCGCCAGCAGCTTGGAGCGCAACACAGATACGCAGTATTTT.

This clonotype was recorded once. The chain employs TRBV19 and TRBJ1-1; the match to TRBD1 covers 7 bases. V shed 8 bases and J 0 bases; nucleotides not matched to a gene: 9. CDR1 and CDR2 (germline): LNHDA, SQIVND (reference sequence). CDR3 length: 15 amino acids. The CDR3 protein is CASRRGGQMNTEAFF. For the CDR3, the DNA is TGTGCCAGTCGCAGGGGGGGACAGATGAACACTGAAGCTTTCTTT.

The chain uses TRBV11-3 and TRBJ2-4, with D possibly called TRBD1 or TRBD2 (5 bases each). The CDR3 consists of 16 residues. V lost 5 bases and J 1 base, leaving 15 bases between the germline ends. CDR1 is SGHNT and CDR2 is YENEEA in the germline V gene. This CDR3 is CASSAGKWGAKNIQYF. The CDR3 DNA follows: TGTGCCAGCAGCGCCGGGAAATGGGGCGCCAAAAACATTCAGTACTTC.

A single count supports this clonotype. The chain is built from TRBV11-3 and TRBJ2-7; 14 nucleotides align to TRBD2. The V gene's germline CDR1 is SGHNT and CDR2 YENEEA. The CDR3 loop spans 17 amino acids. After removal of 6 bases from V and 3 bases from J, the junction contained 10 bases not matched to a gene. In nucleotides, the CDR3 is TGTGCCAGCAGTTACTCCGGGACTAGCGGGGGTTACTACGAGCAGTACTTC. Translating it yields CASSYSGTSGGYYEQYF.

This clonotype was recorded a few times. The rearrangement uses TRBV6-1 and TRBJ1-2; no clear D gene. CDR1 and CDR2 (germline): MNHNS, SASEGT. Trimming took 7 bases from V and 6 from J, leaving 15 bases between them. The CDR3 loop spans 13 amino acids. The CDR3 DNA sequence: TGTGCCAGCACCAAAACTAGGAGGGATGGCTACACCTTC. Translating gives CASTKTRRDGYTF.

This clonotype turned up a few times. The genes are TRBV19 and TRBJ2-3; D gene unclear. The CDR3 extends over 14 amino acids. Germline lookup yields CDR1 LNHDA and CDR2 SQIVND (reference sequence). The V gene lost 3 bases and the J gene lost 1 base, with 8 bases spanning the gap. The chain's CDR3 is CASSMPSRTDTQYF. In nucleotides, the CDR3 is TGTGCCAGTAGTATGCCCAGCCGCACAGATACGCAGTATTTT.

This clonotype was seen a few times. This chain joins TRBV11-3 and TRBJ2-7; 7 bases match TRBD2. The germline V gene encodes CDR1 SGHNT and CDR2 YENEEA. V lost 7 bases and J lost 3; bases outside the gene matches: 12. The CDR3 extends over 15 amino acids. The CDR3: CASTLAAGPRYEQYF. The CDR3 nucleotides read TGTGCCAGCACGCTGGCAGCGGGACCCCGCTACGAGCAGTACTTC.

Of note for this clonotype: Germline is not matched at one junction end, which may reflect a read error. This sequence joins TRBV11-3 and TRBJ2-1; a weak D match, TRBD2 (6 bases). Germline assignment: CDR1 SGHNT and CDR2 YENEEA. The CDR3 contains 14 residues. The CDR3 nucleotides read TGCGCCAGCAGCCAGATCGGGAGCCACAATGAGCAGTTCTTC. Translating it yields CASSQIGSHNEQFF.

With regard to this clonotype: A read error may account for a junction end that differs from germline. The chain uses TRBV12-3 or TRBV12-4 and TRBJ2-1, with D maybe TRBD1 (5 bases). This CDR3 region has 14 residues. The CDR3: CASRGQGPLNKQFF. The CDR3 nucleotides are TGTGCCAGCAGAGGACAAGGGCCCCTCAATAAGCAGTTCTTC.